A single sample is the source of the 25 T cell receptor beta chains below, sequenced in a study of T cell repertoires in cytomegalovirus infection. One entry per CDR3 protein, called by TCRdb with MiXCR from the reads. The sample lists over 95,000 distinct CDR3 sequences, 30% to 35% occurring once. Antigens of these TCRs are unknown. The sequences come from CD8+ T cells from cultured PBMCs, collected from culture after CMV antigen stimulation. These receptors all come from a human donor in good health (CMV status not recorded). Some clones in this sample may be carry-over from other donors' samples.

This clonotype was detected only a few times. This chain joins TRBV5-4 and TRBJ2-5; 7 nucleotides agree with TRBD1. V shed 0 bases and J 1 base; nucleotides not matched to a gene: 3. Germline V CDR1 and CDR2: SGHNT, YYREEE (reference sequence). The CDR3 sequence is 15 residues long. CDR3 nucleotide sequence: TGTGCCAGCAGCTTGGGCTACAGGGGCCAAGAGACCCAGTACTTC. Its protein is CASSLGYRGQETQYF.

This chain connects TRBV12-3 or TRBV12-4 to TRBJ1-1; D is undetermined. This CDR3 comprises 13 residues. The germline V and J ends were trimmed by 7 bases and 4 bases, with 13 bases remaining between them. In nucleotides, the CDR3 is TGTGCCAGCAACCCCGAGGGTCTCACTGAAGCTTTCTTT. Translated: CASNPEGLTEAFF.

This clonotype appeared many times. The CDR3: CASSRLAGGQDTQYF. The CDR3 DNA sequence: TGTGCCAGCAGCCGACTAGCGGGGGGACAAGATACGCAGTATTTT. The chain has TRBV4-2 and TRBJ2-3, with TRBD2 identical over 13 bases. CDR3 length: 15 residues. CDR1 and CDR2 from the germline V gene are LGHNA and YNFKEQ. With 4 bases clipped from V and 5 bases from J, the junction kept 3 bases outside the gene matches.

The J gene is TRBJ1-5, the V gene TRBV11-3, with D perhaps matching TRBD1 (5 bases). V was pared by 5 bases and J by 3 bases, with 14 bases between. CDR1 is SGHNT and CDR2 is YENEEA in the germline V gene. The CDR3 runs to 15 residues. The CDR3 protein is CASSVDRGLNQPQHF. CDR3 DNA sequence: TGTGCCAGCAGCGTCGACCGGGGCCTCAATCAGCCCCAGCATTTT.

The J gene is TRBJ2-7, the V gene TRBV6-5, with TRBD2 as a possible D gene (5 bases). V lost 2 bases and J lost 2, with 13 bases in between. This CDR3 comprises 15 residues. The germline gives CDR1 MNHEY, CDR2 SVGAGI. The CDR3 loop is CASSYGDSGAYEQYF. CDR3 coding DNA: TGTGCCAGCAGTTACGGGGATTCCGGGGCCTACGAGCAGTACTTC.

The gene calls are TRBV10-3 and TRBJ2-3, with D possibly being TRBD1 (6 bases). V gave up 6 bases and J gave up 3 bases, with 16 bases separating them. The CDR3 covers 15 residues. CDR1 ENHRY and CDR2 SYGVKD come from the germline V gene. The CDR3 DNA is TGTGCCATCAGACCCTTACAGGGCGAAACAGATACGCAGTATTTT. It codes for CAIRPLQGETDTQYF.

The gene calls are TRBV5-6 and TRBJ2-1; the match to TRBD1 covers 7 bases. Germline-derived CDR1 and CDR2 are SGHDT and YYEEEE. Trimming cost V 5 bases and J 8 bases; bases outside gene matches: 4. The CDR3 covers 12 residues. The CDR3 reads CASRATGYEQFF. The DNA for the CDR3 is TGTGCCAGCAGGGCGACAGGGTATGAGCAGTTCTTC.

The CDR3 nucleotides read TGCAGTGCCCCCGACAGGTGGGACAATCAGCCCCAGCATTTT. Translated, it gives CSAPDRWDNQPQHF. The chain joins TRBV20-1 to TRBJ1-5; tentatively, D is TRBD1 (6 bases). V lost 6 bases, J lost 3 bases, and 15 bases lay in between. CDR1 is DFQATT, CDR2 SNEGSKA, per germline (reference sequence). This CDR3 region has 14 residues.

J is TRBJ1-1 and V is TRBV5-6; D might be TRBD1 (6 bases). This CDR3 has 16 amino acids. Trimming pared 0 bases from V and 2 bases from J, leaving 14 bases between. The germline gives CDR1 SGHDT, CDR2 YYEEEE. CDR3 nucleotide sequence: TGTGCCAGCAGCTTGGAAGGCGCAGGGGCCAACACTGAAGCTTTCTTT. It specifies CASSLEGAGANTEAFF. The full variable domain, in which reference TRBV5-6 and TRBJ1-1 provide the parts outside the CDR3, is DAGVTQSPTHLIKTRGQQVTLRCSPKSGHDTVSWYQQALGQGPQFIFQYYEEEERQRGNFPDRFSGHQFPNYSSELNVNALLLGDSALYLCASSLEGAGANTEAFFGQGTRLTVV.

V is TRBV13 and J is TRBJ2-3; TRBD1 might be the D (6 bases). Germline loops: CDR1 PRHDT, CDR2 FYEKMQ (reference sequence). V dropped 9 bases and J dropped 0 bases, with 19 bases sitting between them. The CDR3 consists of 16 residues. CDR3 nucleotides: TGTGCCAGTCCCCGCCGCACAGGGCAAAGCACAGATACGCAGTATTTT. It yields the protein CASPRRTGQSTDTQYF.

The table lists this clonotype with many counts. The chain recombines TRBV4-3 with TRBJ2-1; 9 positions agree with TRBD2. Per the germline V gene, CDR1 is LGHNA and CDR2 is YSLEER. The V and J ends lost 5 bases and 0 bases, in that order; junction bases with no gene match: 11. The CDR3 has 18 residues. The DNA for the CDR3 is TGCGCCAGCAGCTGGGAGCGGGGGGCCACTCTCTCCTACAATGAGCAGTTCTTC. Translating it yields CASSWERGATLSYNEQFF.

The chain has TRBV5-6 and TRBJ2-1; no reliable D call. This CDR3 is built from 12 residues. CDR1 and CDR2 from the germline V gene are SGHDT and YYEEEE. V was clipped by 4 bases and J by 5 bases, with 7 bases between them. CDR3 region: CASSPDDNEQFF. The CDR3 nucleotides are TGTGCCAGCAGCCCGGACGACAATGAGCAGTTCTTC.

The chain combines TRBV19 with TRBJ1-1; 10 positions match TRBD1. In germline, CDR1 is LNHDA, CDR2 SQIVND (reference sequence). The CDR3 spans 13 residues. V lost 9 bases, J lost 6 bases, and 7 bases stayed unmatched. The CDR3 loop reads CASRGQGVSEAFF. CDR3 bases: TGTGCCAGCCGCGGACAGGGGGTGTCTGAAGCTTTCTTT.

This clonotype was found a few times. The rearrangement joins TRBV20-1 to TRBJ2-6; 9 nucleotides align to TRBD1. V lost 6 bases, J lost 1 base, and 13 bases stayed unmatched. CDR1 and CDR2 (germline): DFQATT, SNEGSKA (reference sequence). CDR3 length equals 18 residues. CDR3 sequence: CSARGGQGPKSGANVLTF. The CDR3 region has the DNA TGCAGTGCCCGGGGAGGACAGGGGCCTAAGTCTGGGGCCAACGTCCTGACTTTC.

This clonotype appeared many times. The chain links TRBV20-1 to TRBJ2-5, with TRBD2 identical over 10 bases. This CDR3 comprises 16 residues. V gave up 1 base and J gave up 2 bases; unmatched junction bases: 7. Looked up from germline, CDR1 is DFQATT and CDR2 is SNEGSKA (reference sequence). The CDR3 protein is CSARGEASGGQETQYF. CDR3 nucleotide sequence: TGCAGTGCTAGAGGGGAAGCTAGCGGGGGTCAAGAGACCCAGTACTTC.

The V call is TRBV4-1, the J call TRBJ2-7, with 8 bases fitting TRBD1. The CDR3 has 15 amino acids. From germline, CDR1 is MGHRA and CDR2 YSYEKL. With 4 bases clipped from V and 3 bases from J, the junction kept 8 bases outside the gene matches. CDR3 residues: CASSLRQGIYYEQYF. For the CDR3, the DNA is TGCGCCAGCAGCCTACGACAGGGGATTTACTACGAGCAGTACTTC.

This clonotype was seen ten or more times. The chain recombines TRBV6-1 with TRBJ1-5; no firm D call. The CDR3 is 14 residues long. Per the germline V gene, CDR1 is MNHNS and CDR2 is SASEGT. Trimming stripped 3 bases from V and 6 bases from J, with 12 bases between. CDR3 in amino acids: CASSDFGEIQPQHF. The CDR3 bases are TGTGCCAGCAGTGATTTCGGGGAAATTCAGCCCCAGCATTTT.

As DNA, the CDR3 is TGCGCCAGCAGCTTGTGGCGGGGGGAGGACAATGAGCAGTTCTTC. Protein product: CASSLWRGEDNEQFF. The V gene is TRBV5-1, the J gene TRBJ2-1; 8 bases align to TRBD2. Looked up from germline, CDR1 is SGHRS and CDR2 is YFSETQ. The CDR3 sequence is 15 residues long. The J segment lost 5 bases and the V segment lost 1 base, leaving 5 bases of the junction unmatched.

This clonotype was seen once. The chain employs TRBV5-6 and TRBJ1-1; D possibly corresponds to TRBD1 (5 bases). Germline CDR1 SGHDT, CDR2 YYEEEE. The CDR3 totals 14 residues. The V end was cut by 0 bases, the J end by 7 bases, with 13 bases between. CDR3 sequence reads: CASSLASRESEAFF. CDR3 DNA: TGTGCCAGCAGCTTGGCTTCCAGGGAGAGTGAAGCTTTCTTT. Full variable domain (remainder filled in from reference TRBV5-6 and TRBJ1-1): DAGVTQSPTHLIKTRGQQVTLRCSPKSGHDTVSWYQQALGQGPQFIFQYYEEEERQRGNFPDRFSGHQFPNYSSELNVNALLLGDSALYLCASSLASRESEAFFGQGTRLTVV.

The chain combines TRBV7-2 with TRBJ2-3, with a tentative D call TRBD2 (5 bases). This CDR3 has 18 residues. Germline assignment: CDR1 SGHTA and CDR2 FQGNSA. V lost 4 bases, J lost 0 bases, and 20 bases lay in between. Here the CDR3 reads CASSSLGFLARSTDTQYF. In DNA form, the CDR3 reads TGTGCCAGCAGCTCCCTCGGGTTTCTAGCCCGTAGCACAGATACGCAGTATTTT.

The genes are TRBV19 and TRBJ1-5; the match to TRBD1 covers 8 bases. Per the germline V gene, CDR1 is LNHDA and CDR2 is SQIVND (reference sequence). This CDR3 has 15 amino acids. J gave up 9 bases and V 5 bases, and 12 bases lay outside the gene matches. The CDR3 DNA follows: TGTGCCAGTAGTTCAACCGGGACAGGTGTATGGCCCCAGCATTTT. It codes for CASSSTGTGVWPQHF.

J is TRBJ1-3 and V is TRBV5-1, with 9 bases lining up with TRBD1. The germline CDR1 and CDR2 sequences are SGHRS and YFSETQ. CDR3 size: 16 residues. V gave up 0 bases and J gave up 2 bases; unmatched junction bases: 3. In DNA form, the CDR3 reads TGCGCCAGCAGCTTGGCACAGGGGGCGCCTGGAAACACCATATATTTT. This gives the protein CASSLAQGAPGNTIYF.

This clonotype has a count of ten or more. The chain links TRBV4-3 to TRBJ2-5; 7 bases agree with TRBD1. Germline V gene sequence: CDR1 LGHNA, CDR2 YSLEER. The junction had 6 bases not matched to a gene; V was cut back by 1 base and J by 4 bases. There are 15 residues in the CDR3. The CDR3 loop reads CASSQGQGFAETQYF. The CDR3 DNA is TGCGCCAGCAGCCAAGGACAGGGATTCGCAGAGACCCAGTACTTC.

This clonotype was seen repeatedly, ten times or more. The chain is built from TRBV7-2 and TRBJ2-7; D assignment may be TRBD1 or TRBD2 (6 bases each). CDR1 and CDR2 from the germline V gene are SGHTA and FQGNSA. The CDR3 has 16 amino acids. The V gene lost 5 bases and the J gene lost 4 bases, with 21 bases spanning the gap. For the CDR3, the DNA is TGTGCCAGCAGCCCGACCCATCCCCGGGGGCCATACGAGCAGTACTTC. As protein: CASSPTHPRGPYEQYF.

The chain links TRBV20-1 to TRBJ2-7; D remains ambiguous. Trimming left V 3 bases short and J 6 bases short, with 18 bases between. The CDR3 sequence is 14 residues long. Germline values: CDR1 DFQATT, CDR2 SNEGSKA (reference sequence). In DNA, the CDR3 is TGCAGTGCTAGGGAAGGCCCAACGCCCGGCGAGCAGTACTTC. This gives the protein CSAREGPTPGEQYF.